These T cell receptor beta chains were read from a single sample in a study of cytotoxic CD8 clonotypes in ibrutinib-treated CLL. The assay was immunoSEQ multiplex PCR, and TCRdb's table has in-frame clones only and misses some. The sample yields roughly 28,000 clones, about 62% seen once. Sample: PBMCs, taken before ibrutinib treatment. The receptor set was obtained from a human donor with chronic lymphocytic leukemia. The CDR3 runs from the conserved cysteine through the conserved F or W. Fields, in order: J gene, clone size, V gene, D gene, CDR3 protein, CDR3 DNA. The D gene is left open where the match is weak. A row's size may be missing; if present it is once, few, many or a size class.

>TRBJ1-2|.|TRBV7-2|.
CASSPDSVPRRYGYTF
TGTGCCAGCAGCCCGGACTCGGTCCCCCGTAGGTATGGCTACACCTTC
>TRBJ1-5|.|TRBV19|.
CASSPHGGRNQPQHF
TGTGCCAGTAGTCCTCACGGGGGTCGCAATCAGCCCCAGCATTTT
>TRBJ1-5|few|TRBV7-9|TRBD1
CASSATGDGQPQHF
TGTGCCAGCAGCGCTACAGGGGACGGTCAGCCCCAGCATTTT
>TRBJ1-6|few|TRBV4-1|.
CASSQGSSYNSPLHF
TGCGCCAGCAGCCAAGGGAGCTCCTATAATTCACCCCTCCACTTT
>TRBJ1-2|.|TRBV7-9|TRBD1
CASSAPGTGGAGYTF
TGTGCCAGCAGCGCCCCCGGGACAGGGGGCGCGGGCTACACCTTC
>TRBJ1-5|.|TRBV7-9|.
CASSLALSGGNQPQHF
TGTGCCAGCAGCTTAGCCCTTTCCGGGGGCAATCAGCCCCAGCATTTT
>TRBJ1-2|few|TRBV6-5|TRBD1
CASSRGGASGYTF
TGTGCCAGCAGCAGGGGGGGCGCGAGTGGCTACACCTTC
>TRBJ2-3|.|TRBV11-2|.
CASRGGWADTQYF
TGTGCCAGCAGGGGTGGCTGGGCAGATACGCAGTATTTT
>TRBJ2-5|.|TRBV6-5|TRBD1
CASSYMTGAKTQYF
TGTGCCAGCAGTTACATGACAGGGGCGAAGACCCAGTACTTC
>TRBJ2-3|.|TRBV6-5|.
CASTEEGTQYF
TGTGCCAGCACGGAGGAGGGTACGCAGTATTTT
>TRBJ2-3|.|TRBV5-4|.
CASSQGDVQSTHTQYF
TGTGCCAGCAGCCAAGGCGACGTGCAGAGCACACATACGCAGTATTTT
>TRBJ1-1|.|TRBV5-1|TRBD1
CASSIGGTGGTEAFF
TGCGCCAGCAGCATCGGTGGGACAGGGGGCACTGAAGCTTTCTTT
>TRBJ1-2|few|TRBV2|.
CASSEISVDNPGYTF
TGTGCCAGCAGTGAAATCTCCGTGGACAACCCGGGCTACACCTTC
>TRBJ2-3|few|TRBV5-4|.
CASSLAGGDTQYF
TGTGCCAGCAGCTTGGCCGGAGGAGATACGCAGTATTTT
>TRBJ2-1|.|TRBV7-9|TRBD2
CASSDGGSLVQFF
TGTGCCAGCAGCGACGGGGGGTCTTTGGTCCAGTTCTTC
>TRBJ2-1|few|TRBV6-6|.
CASSYSTDSSFNEQFF
TGTGCCAGCAGTTACTCGACAGACTCTTCCTTTAATGAGCAGTTCTTC
>TRBJ2-3|once|TRBV6-4|.
CASSPEGEGDTQYF
TGTGCCAGCAGTCCGGAAGGGGAAGGGGATACGCAGTATTTT
>TRBJ2-5|.|TRBV7-6|.
CASSLGSETQYF
TGTGCCAGCAGCTTGGGGAGTGAGACCCAGTACTTC
>TRBJ2-5|.|TRBV13|TRBD2
CASSLTSGVETQYF
TGTGCCAGCAGCCTCACTAGCGGGGTGGAGACCCAGTACTTC
>TRBJ2-7|.|TRBV28|TRBD1
CASSSPDRPSHEQYF
TGTGCCAGCAGTTCCCCGGACAGGCCTAGCCACGAGCAGTACTTC
>TRBJ1-3|.|TRBV2|.
CATTRQEADTIYF
TGTGCCACAACCCGACAGGAGGCTGACACCATATATTTT
>TRBJ2-7|.|TRBV7-9|TRBD1
CASSPGRTGRYEQYF
TGTGCCAGCAGCCCCGGGCGGACAGGTCGCTACGAGCAGTACTTC
>TRBJ1-4|.|TRBV7-9|.
CASSSREGPDHEKLFF
TGTGCCAGCAGCTCCCGAGAGGGGCCGGATCATGAAAAACTGTTTTTT
>TRBJ2-1|once|TRBV19|TRBD2
CASSRQRGSSYNEQFF
TGTGCCAGTAGTAGGCAGCGGGGAAGCTCCTACAATGAGCAGTTCTTC
>TRBJ1-5|.|TRBV9|.
CASSSSGAQNQPQHF
TGTGCCAGCAGTTCCTCGGGGGCGCAGAATCAGCCCCAGCATTTT
>TRBJ2-5|.|TRBV4-2|TRBD2
CASSLEAGGGGETQYF
TGTGCCAGCAGCCTAGAGGCGGGGGGCGGCGGGGAGACCCAGTACTTC
>TRBJ2-7|.|TRBV6-5|TRBD1
CASTGTDYEQYF
TGTGCCAGCACCGGGACAGACTACGAGCAGTACTTC
>TRBJ2-2|few|TRBV6-4|.
CASKRTFNTGELFF
TGTGCCAGCAAACGGACTTTCAACACCGGGGAGCTGTTTTTT
>TRBJ1-1|.|TRBV19|.
CASSIDTWNTEAFF
TGTGCCAGTAGTATAGATACCTGGAACACTGAAGCTTTCTTT
>TRBJ2-1|once|TRBV14|.
CASTLGGYDGHEQFF
TGTGCCAGCACCCTCGGGGGTTATGACGGTCATGAGCAGTTCTTC
>TRBJ2-6|.|TRBV21-1|.
CASSKAGSGANVLTF
TGTGCCAGCAGCAAAGCGGGCTCTGGGGCCAACGTCCTGACTTTC
>TRBJ2-1|.|TRBV23-1|.
CASSQSWRQVSYNEQFF
TGCGCCAGCAGTCAATCGTGGAGGCAGGTCTCCTACAATGAGCAGTTCTTC
>TRBJ2-7|few|TRBV5-1|.
CASSLGFRQYF
TGCGCCAGCAGCTTGGGATTTCGGCAGTACTTC
>TRBJ1-6|few|TRBV7-9|TRBD1
CASSLAGGQGNSPLHF
TGTGCCAGCAGCTTAGCCGGGGGACAGGGGAATTCACCCCTCCACTTT
>TRBJ2-7|.|TRBV27|.
CASSNQGGLYEQYF
TGTGCCAGCAGTAATCAGGGGGGTCTCTACGAGCAGTACTTC
>TRBJ2-7|.|TRBV27|.
CASRGRGSYEQYF
TGTGCCAGCAGGGGGAGGGGGTCATACGAGCAGTACTTC
>TRBJ2-7|.|TRBV27|.
CARPFSPYPHEQYF
TGTGCCCGCCCTTTCTCTCCCTACCCCCACGAGCAGTACTTC
>TRBJ1-2|.|TRBV4-1|.
CASSSRGMDYGYTF
TGCGCCAGCAGCTCGCGGGGGATGGACTATGGCTACACCTTC
>TRBJ2-1|.|TRBV25-1|.
CASRGPNEQFF
TGTGCCAGCAGGGGCCCCAATGAGCAGTTCTTC
>TRBJ2-7|.|TRBV5-4|.
CASSLGAQGPYEQYF
TGTGCCAGCAGCTTGGGGGCCCAAGGCCCCTACGAGCAGTACTTC
>TRBJ2-7|few|TRBV2|.
CASSPPPYEQYF
TGTGCCAGCAGTCCTCCTCCCTACGAGCAGTACTTC
>TRBJ2-7|few|TRBV2|.
CASTTGPHEQYF
TGTGCCAGCACAACAGGTCCCCACGAGCAGTACTTC
>TRBJ2-7|few|TRBV28|TRBD1
CASSAPTGGYYEQYF
TGTGCCAGCAGTGCCCCGACAGGGGGATACTACGAGCAGTACTTC
>TRBJ2-7|.|TRBV7-9|.
CASSLGGRPYEQYF
TGTGCCAGCAGCTTAGGCGGCAGGCCCTACGAGCAGTACTTC
>TRBJ1-5|.|TRBV4-1|.
CASSQEQGYSNQPQHF
TGCGCCAGCAGCCAAGAGCAGGGGTATAGCAATCAGCCCCAGCATTTT
>TRBJ2-5|.|TRBV29-1|.
CSVDVSRETQYF
TGCAGCGTTGATGTTAGCCGGGAGACCCAGTACTTC
>TRBJ1-2|few|TRBV14|.
CASSHEVYGYTF
TGTGCCAGCAGCCATGAAGTCTATGGCTACACCTTC
>TRBJ1-1|.|TRBV9|.
CASSVAYGTEAFF
TGTGCCAGCAGCGTGGCTTATGGAACTGAAGCTTTCTTT
>TRBJ2-1|.|TRBV27|.
CASSLSPSWNEQFF
TGTGCCAGCAGTTTATCCCCATCTTGGAATGAGCAGTTCTTC
>TRBJ1-6|.|TRBV9|.
CASSPYGGSPLHF
TGTGCCAGCAGCCCATATGGGGGCTCACCCCTCCACTTT
>TRBJ1-5|.|TRBV10-3|.
CAISEADQPQHF
TGTGCCATCAGCGAGGCGGATCAGCCCCAGCATTTT
>TRBJ1-2|.|TRBV6-1|.
CASRETAGYGYTF
TGTGCCAGCAGAGAGACGGCGGGCTATGGCTACACCTTC
>TRBJ2-2|few|TRBV5-1|TRBD2
CASQTLTSGSGGELFF
TGCGCCAGCCAAACCCTGACTAGCGGGAGTGGCGGGGAGCTGTTTTTT
>TRBJ2-6|few|TRBV21-1|.
CASSNREGQGASGANVLTF
TGTGCCAGCAGCAATAGGGAGGGACAGGGGGCATCTGGGGCCAACGTCCTGACTTTC
>TRBJ2-1|.|TRBV27|TRBD2
CASSPYSGSVYNEQFF
TGTGCCAGCAGTCCATATAGCGGGAGCGTCTACAATGAGCAGTTCTTC
>TRBJ2-1|.|TRBV28|.
CASTKEGRGECEQFF
TGTGCCAGCACAAAAGAAGGAAGGGGGGAGTGTGAGCAGTTCTTC
>TRBJ1-2|.|TRBV10-3|.
CAISQQGSAYGYTF
TGTGCCATCAGCCAACAGGGCTCCGCGTATGGCTACACCTTC
>TRBJ2-1|.|TRBV5-4|.
CASTTSLLNEQFF
TGTGCCAGCACAACTTCCTTGCTGAATGAGCAGTTCTTC
>TRBJ2-7|.|TRBV10-3|.
CAISEWGVQGTIEQYF
TGTGCCATCAGTGAGTGGGGGGTCCAGGGAACTATCGAGCAGTACTTC